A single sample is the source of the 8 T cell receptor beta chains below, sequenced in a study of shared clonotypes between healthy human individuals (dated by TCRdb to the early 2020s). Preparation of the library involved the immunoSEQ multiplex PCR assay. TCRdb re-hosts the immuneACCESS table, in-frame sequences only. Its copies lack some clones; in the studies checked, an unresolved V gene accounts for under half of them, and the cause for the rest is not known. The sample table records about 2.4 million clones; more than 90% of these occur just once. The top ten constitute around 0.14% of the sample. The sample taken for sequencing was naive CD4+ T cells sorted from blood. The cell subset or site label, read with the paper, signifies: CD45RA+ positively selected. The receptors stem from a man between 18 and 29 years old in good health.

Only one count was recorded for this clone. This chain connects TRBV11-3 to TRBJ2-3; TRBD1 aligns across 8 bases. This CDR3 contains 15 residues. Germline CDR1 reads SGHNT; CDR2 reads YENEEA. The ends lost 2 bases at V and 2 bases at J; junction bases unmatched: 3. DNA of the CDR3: TGTGCCAGCAGCTTACAGGGGGCTGACACAGATACGCAGTATTTT. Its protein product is CASSLQGADTDTQYF.

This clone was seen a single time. Here the CDR3 DNA reads TGTGCCATCACTAGGACAGGGACGACTGAAGCTTTCTTT. Its translation: CAITRTGTTEAFF. The V gene is TRBV10-3, the J gene TRBJ1-1, with 8 bases lining up with TRBD1. With V trimmed by 7 bases and J by 5 bases, 6 bases remained unmatched. This CDR3 has 13 residues. Germline CDR1 ENHRY, CDR2 SYGVKD.

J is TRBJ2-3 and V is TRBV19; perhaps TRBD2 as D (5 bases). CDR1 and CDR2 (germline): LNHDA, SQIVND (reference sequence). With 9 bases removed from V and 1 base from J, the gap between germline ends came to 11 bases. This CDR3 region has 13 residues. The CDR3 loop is CASLGVGTDTQYF. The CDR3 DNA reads TGTGCCAGCCTCGGGGTCGGCACAGATACGCAGTATTTT.

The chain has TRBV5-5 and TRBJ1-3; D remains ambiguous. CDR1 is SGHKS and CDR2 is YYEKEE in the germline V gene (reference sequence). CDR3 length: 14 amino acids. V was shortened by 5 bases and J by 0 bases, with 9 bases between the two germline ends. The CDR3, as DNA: TGTGCCAGCAGTTCGGATTACTCTGGAAACACCATATATTTT. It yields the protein CASSSDYSGNTIYF.

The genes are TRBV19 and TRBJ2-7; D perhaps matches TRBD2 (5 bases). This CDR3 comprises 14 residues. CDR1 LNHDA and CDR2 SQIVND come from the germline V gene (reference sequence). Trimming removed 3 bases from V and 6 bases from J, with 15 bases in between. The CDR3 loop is CASSIATPGTEQYF. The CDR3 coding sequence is TGTGCCAGTAGTATCGCGACTCCGGGAACCGAGCAGTACTTC. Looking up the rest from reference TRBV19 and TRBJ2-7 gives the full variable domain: DGGITQSPKYLFRKEGQNVTLSCEQNLNHDAMYWYRQDPGQGLRLIYYSQIVNDFQKGDIAEGYSVSREKKESFPLTVTSAQKNPTAFYLCASSIATPGTEQYFGPGTRLTVT.

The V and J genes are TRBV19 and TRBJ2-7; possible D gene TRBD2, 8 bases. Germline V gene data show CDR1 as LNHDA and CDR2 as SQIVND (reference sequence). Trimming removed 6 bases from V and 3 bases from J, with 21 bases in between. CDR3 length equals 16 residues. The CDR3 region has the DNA TGTGCCAGTAGCCGCACGGGGGGGGGACAGCTCTACGAGCAGTACTTC. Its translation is CASSRTGGGQLYEQYF.

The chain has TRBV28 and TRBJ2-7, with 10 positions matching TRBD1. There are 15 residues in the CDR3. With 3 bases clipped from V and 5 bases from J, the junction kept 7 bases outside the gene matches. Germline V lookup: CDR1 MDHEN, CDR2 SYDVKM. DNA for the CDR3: TGTGCCAGCAGTTTCCGGGACAGGGGTCCCAACGAGCAGTACTTC. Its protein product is CASSFRDRGPNEQYF.

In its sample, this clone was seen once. CDR3: CASSAGLAGVNNEQFF. DNA of the CDR3: TGTGCCAGCAGCGCCGGACTAGCGGGAGTCAACAATGAGCAGTTCTTC. V and J are TRBV11-2 and TRBJ2-1, with TRBD2 identical over 13 bases. The junction had 6 bases not matched to a gene; V was cut back by 5 bases and J by 5 bases. The V gene's germline CDR1 is SGHAT and CDR2 FQNNGV. The CDR3 runs to 16 residues.